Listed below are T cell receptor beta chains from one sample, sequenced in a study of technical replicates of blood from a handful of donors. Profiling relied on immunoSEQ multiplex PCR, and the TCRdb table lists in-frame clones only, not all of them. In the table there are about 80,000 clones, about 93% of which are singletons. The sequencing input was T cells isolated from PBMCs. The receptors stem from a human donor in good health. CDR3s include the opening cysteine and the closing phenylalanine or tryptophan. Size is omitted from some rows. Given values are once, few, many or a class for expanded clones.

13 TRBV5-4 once CASSITGAGELFF
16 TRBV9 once CASSVDPGVTVNEQFF
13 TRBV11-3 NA CASMGGTAYEQYF
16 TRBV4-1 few CASSQLDGEYQETQYF
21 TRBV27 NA CASSNPRDRGPEHYLNTEAFF
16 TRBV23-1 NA CASSQSQAGGQGEQFF
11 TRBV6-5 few CASKGVTEAFF
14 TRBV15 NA CATSRDRANTEAFF
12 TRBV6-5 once CASSYSGQEAFF
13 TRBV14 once CASSPGLAHEQYF
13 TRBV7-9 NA CASSTTANYGYTF
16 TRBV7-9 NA CASSLNYRGVEEKLFF
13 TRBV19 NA CASSIVGEETQYF
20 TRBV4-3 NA CASSQEMVWDIRSSYYGYTF
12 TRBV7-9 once CASSLVASEAFF
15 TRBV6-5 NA CASSWGPEGGETQYF
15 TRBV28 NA CASSPRLTHYNEQFF
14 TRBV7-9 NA CASSARDPRYEQYF
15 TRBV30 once CAWSVAGGYTGELFF
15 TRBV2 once CASSGQVTSTDTQYF
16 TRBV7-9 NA CASSSPRGRGVETQYF
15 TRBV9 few CASSVEEVGDTEAFF
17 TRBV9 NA CASSHNPAKEMNTEAFF
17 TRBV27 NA CASSLGATGGGTNEQFF
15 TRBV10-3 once CAISEIGQGYYEQYF
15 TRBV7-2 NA CASSLLQVGNQPQHF
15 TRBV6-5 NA CASRVDRYSNQPQHF
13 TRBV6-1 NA CATLRGLQETQYF
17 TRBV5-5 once CASSLGSIGVGANVLTF
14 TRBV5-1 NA CASSLGWLAETQYF
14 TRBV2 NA CASSDGTGYNEQFF
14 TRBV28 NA CASSLGGSTDTQYF
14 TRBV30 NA CAWSVSQGNQPQHF
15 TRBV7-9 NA CASSSRTSGNSEQFF
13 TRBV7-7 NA CASSLQASYEQYF
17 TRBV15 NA CATSRGTGGISNQPQHF
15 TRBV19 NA CASSRQGKNTGELFF
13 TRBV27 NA CASSPGDSKGYTF
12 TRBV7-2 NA CASSSTGSPQHF
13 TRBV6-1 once CASVSSPVYEQYF
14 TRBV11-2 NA CASSSVAGYNEQFF
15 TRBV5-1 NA CASSQAGQENEKLFF
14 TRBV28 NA CASIGRVYTGELFF